This TCR beta chain was sequenced for a study of beta chain features in type 1 diabetes. The entirety of the isolated RNA underwent reverse transcription, so expressed TCRB transcripts were sequenced. Measured with immunoSEQ multiplex PCR; TCRdb has only the in-frame clones, and not every one. The table includes about 240,000 clones, about 25% detected once. Study-wide findings and caveats: Sampled from patients, naive, central memory and Treg TCRB repertoires appeared more similar than those sampled from healthy donors. Individuals with type 1 diabetes displayed fewer insertions and more deletions at VDJ junctions. The study left unresolved whether HLA type influences TCRB rearrangement.

Germline assignment: CDR1 ENHRY and CDR2 SYGVKD. The CDR3 spans 15 residues. The V segment lost 5 bases and the J segment 8 bases; nucleotides outside the gene matches: 7. This clone was observed at least ten times. Its target is unknown. The sample was central memory CD4+ T cells from blood. The chain combines TRBV10-3 with TRBJ2-1; the match to TRBD2 covers 12 bases. The clonotype comes from a man aged 25 to 45 in good health. As DNA, the CDR3 is TGTGCCATCAGTACTCGGACTAGCGGGACCGATGAGCAGTTCTTC. Translating gives CAISTRTSGTDEQFF.